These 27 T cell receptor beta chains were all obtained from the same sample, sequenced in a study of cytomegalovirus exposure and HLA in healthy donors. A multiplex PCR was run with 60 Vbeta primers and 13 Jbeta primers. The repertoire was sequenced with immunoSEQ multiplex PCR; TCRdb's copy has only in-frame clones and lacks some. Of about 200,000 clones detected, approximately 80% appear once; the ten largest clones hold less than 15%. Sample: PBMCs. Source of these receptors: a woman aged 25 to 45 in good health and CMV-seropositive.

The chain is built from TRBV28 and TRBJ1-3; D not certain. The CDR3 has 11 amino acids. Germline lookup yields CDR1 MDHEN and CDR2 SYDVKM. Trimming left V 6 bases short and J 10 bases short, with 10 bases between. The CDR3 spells CASRQEETIYF. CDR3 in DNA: TGTGCCAGCAGGCAAGAGGAGACCATATATTTT.

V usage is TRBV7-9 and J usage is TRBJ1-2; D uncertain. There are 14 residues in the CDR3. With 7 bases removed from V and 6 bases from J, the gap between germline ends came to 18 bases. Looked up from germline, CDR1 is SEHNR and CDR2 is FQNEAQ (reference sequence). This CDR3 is CASTPLTTLDGYTF. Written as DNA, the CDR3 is TGTGCCAGCACCCCCCTGACTACACTGGATGGCTACACCTTC.

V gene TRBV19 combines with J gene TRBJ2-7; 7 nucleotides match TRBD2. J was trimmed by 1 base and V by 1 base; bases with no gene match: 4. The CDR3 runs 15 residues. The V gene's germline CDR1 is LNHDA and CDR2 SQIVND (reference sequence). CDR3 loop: CASSIAAGESYEQYF. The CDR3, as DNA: TGTGCCAGTAGTATAGCGGCGGGAGAATCCTACGAGCAGTACTTC.

The CDR3 is CASRTPGTRGYQETQYF. DNA for the CDR3: TGCGCCAGCAGAACGCCGGGGACTAGGGGATACCAAGAGACCCAGTACTTC. The chain recombines TRBV10-1 with TRBJ2-5; 8 bases line up with TRBD2. The CDR3 covers 17 residues. V gave up 6 bases and J gave up 0 bases; unmatched junction bases: 12. Germline assignment: CDR1 WNHNN and CDR2 SYGVQD (reference sequence).

This CDR3 reads CASSEGIAGGHTDTQYF. The DNA of the CDR3 is TGTGCCAGCAGTGAAGGGATAGCGGGGGGGCACACAGATACGCAGTATTTT. The J gene is TRBJ2-3, the V gene TRBV6-1; 11 positions agree with TRBD2. V shed 1 base and J 2 bases; nucleotides not matched to a gene: 5. The CDR3 extends over 17 amino acids. Germline V gene data show CDR1 as MNHNS and CDR2 as SASEGT.

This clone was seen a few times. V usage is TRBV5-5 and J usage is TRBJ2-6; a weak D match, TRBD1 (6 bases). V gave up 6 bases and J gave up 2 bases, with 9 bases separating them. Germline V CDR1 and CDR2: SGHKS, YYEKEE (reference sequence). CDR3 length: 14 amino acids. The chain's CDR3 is CASNHRAGANVLTF. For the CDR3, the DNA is TGTGCCAGCAACCACAGGGCTGGGGCCAACGTCCTGACTTTC.

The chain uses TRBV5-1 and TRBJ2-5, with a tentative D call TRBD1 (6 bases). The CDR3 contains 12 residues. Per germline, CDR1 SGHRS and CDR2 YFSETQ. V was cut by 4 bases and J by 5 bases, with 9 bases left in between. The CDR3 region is CASSRTGETQYF. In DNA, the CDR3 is TGCGCCAGCAGCCGAACAGGGGAGACCCAGTACTTC.

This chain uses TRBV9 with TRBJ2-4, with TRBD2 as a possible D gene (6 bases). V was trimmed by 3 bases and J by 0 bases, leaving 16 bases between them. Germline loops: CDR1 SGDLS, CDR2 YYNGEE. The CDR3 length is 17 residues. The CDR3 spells CASSESVGGLAKNIQYF. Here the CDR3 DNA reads TGTGCCAGCAGCGAGAGTGTGGGGGGACTAGCCAAAAACATTCAGTACTTC.

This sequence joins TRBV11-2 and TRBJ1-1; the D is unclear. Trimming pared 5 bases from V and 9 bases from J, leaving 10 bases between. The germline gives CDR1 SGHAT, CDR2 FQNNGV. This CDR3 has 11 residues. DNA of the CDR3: TGTGCCAGCAGCCCGCGGTTAAAAGCTTTCTTT. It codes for CASSPRLKAFF.

The CDR3 is CASSYSLAGGAYGYTF. CDR3 nucleotide sequence: TGTGCCAGCAGTTACTCCTTGGCAGGGGGCGCCTATGGCTACACCTTC. The V and J genes are TRBV6-5 and TRBJ1-2, with 8 nucleotides matching TRBD1. V trimming: 0 bases; J trimming: 4 bases; junction bases outside the gene matches: 7. This CDR3 is built from 16 residues. Per germline, CDR1 MNHEY and CDR2 SVGAGI.

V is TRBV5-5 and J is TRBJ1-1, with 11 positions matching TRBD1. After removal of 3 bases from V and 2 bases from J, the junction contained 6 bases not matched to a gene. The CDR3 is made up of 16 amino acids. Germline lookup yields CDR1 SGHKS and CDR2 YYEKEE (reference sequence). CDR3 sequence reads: CASSYRDRGVNTEAFF. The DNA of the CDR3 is TGTGCCAGCAGCTACCGGGACAGGGGGGTCAACACTGAAGCTTTCTTT.

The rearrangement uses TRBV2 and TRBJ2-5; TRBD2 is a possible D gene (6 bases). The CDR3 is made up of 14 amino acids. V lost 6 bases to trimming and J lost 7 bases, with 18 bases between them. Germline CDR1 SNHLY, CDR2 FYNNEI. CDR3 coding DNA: TGTGCCAGCAGCGAGACGTACCTGGGGGGGACCCAGTACTTC. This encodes CASSETYLGGTQYF.

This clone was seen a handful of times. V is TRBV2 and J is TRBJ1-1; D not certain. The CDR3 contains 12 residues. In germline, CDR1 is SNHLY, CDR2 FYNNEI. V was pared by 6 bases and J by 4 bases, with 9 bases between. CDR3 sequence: CASRNGFTEAFF. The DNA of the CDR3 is TGTGCCAGCAGGAACGGTTTCACTGAAGCTTTCTTT. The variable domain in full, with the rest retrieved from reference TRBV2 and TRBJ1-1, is EPEVTQTPSHQVTQMGQEVILRCVPISNHLYFYWYRQILGQKVEFLVSFYNNEISEKSEIFDDQFSVERPDGSNFTLKIRSTKLEDSAMYFCASRNGFTEAFFGQGTRLTVV.

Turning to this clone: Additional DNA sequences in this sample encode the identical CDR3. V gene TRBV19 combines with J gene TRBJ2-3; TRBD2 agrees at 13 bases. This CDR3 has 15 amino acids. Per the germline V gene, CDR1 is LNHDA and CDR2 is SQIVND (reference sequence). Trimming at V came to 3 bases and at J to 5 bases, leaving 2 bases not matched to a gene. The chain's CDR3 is CASSIGLAGVDTQYF. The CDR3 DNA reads TGTGCCAGTAGTATCGGACTAGCGGGAGTAGATACGCAGTATTTT.

The DNA of the CDR3 is TGTGCCAGCAGCTTACGTGCGGGGCGCGATCAGCCCCAGCATTTT. Its translation is CASSLRAGRDQPQHF. The chain links TRBV7-6 to TRBJ1-5; a possible D gene is TRBD1 (5 bases). The germline V gene has CDR1 SGHVS and CDR2 FNYEAQ. V lost 2 bases to trimming and J lost 5 bases, with 13 bases between them. The CDR3 consists of 15 residues.

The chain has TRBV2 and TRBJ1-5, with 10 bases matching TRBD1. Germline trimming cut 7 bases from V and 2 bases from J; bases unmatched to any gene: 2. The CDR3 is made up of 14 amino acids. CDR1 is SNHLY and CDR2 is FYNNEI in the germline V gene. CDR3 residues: CASTGQGGNQPQHF. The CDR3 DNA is TGTGCCAGCACCGGACAGGGGGGCAATCAGCCCCAGCATTTT.

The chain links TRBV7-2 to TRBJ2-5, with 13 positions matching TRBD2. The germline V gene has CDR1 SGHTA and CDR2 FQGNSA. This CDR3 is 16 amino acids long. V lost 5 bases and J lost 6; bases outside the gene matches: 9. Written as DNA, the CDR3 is TGTGCCAGCAGCCTCACTAGCGGGAGGGCCTTGAAGACCCAGTACTTC. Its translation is CASSLTSGRALKTQYF.

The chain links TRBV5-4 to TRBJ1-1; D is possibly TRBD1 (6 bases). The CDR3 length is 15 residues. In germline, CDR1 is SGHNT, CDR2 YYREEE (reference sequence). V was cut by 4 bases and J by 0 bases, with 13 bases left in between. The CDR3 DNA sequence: TGTGCCAGCAGCCTAGGGGGACCCTTGAACACTGAAGCTTTCTTT. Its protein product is CASSLGGPLNTEAFF. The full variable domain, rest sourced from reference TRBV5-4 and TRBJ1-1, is ETGVTQSPTHLIKTRGQQVTLRCSSQSGHNTVSWYQQALGQGPQFIFQYYREEENGRGNFPPRFSGLQFPNYSSELNVNALELDDSALYLCASSLGGPLNTEAFFGQGTRLTVV.

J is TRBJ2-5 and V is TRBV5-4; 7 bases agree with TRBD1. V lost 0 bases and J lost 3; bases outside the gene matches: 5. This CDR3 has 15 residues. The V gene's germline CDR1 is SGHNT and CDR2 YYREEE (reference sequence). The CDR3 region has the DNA TGTGCCAGCAGCTTGGAAGGGACAGCTAAAGAGACCCAGTACTTC. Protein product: CASSLEGTAKETQYF.

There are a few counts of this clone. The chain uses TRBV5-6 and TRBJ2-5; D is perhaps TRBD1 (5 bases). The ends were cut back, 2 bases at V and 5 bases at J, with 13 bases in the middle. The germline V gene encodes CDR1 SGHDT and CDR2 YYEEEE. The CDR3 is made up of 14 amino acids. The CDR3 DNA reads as TGTGCCAGCAGCTTAGGCAGGGCGACGGAGACCCAGTACTTC. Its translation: CASSLGRATETQYF.

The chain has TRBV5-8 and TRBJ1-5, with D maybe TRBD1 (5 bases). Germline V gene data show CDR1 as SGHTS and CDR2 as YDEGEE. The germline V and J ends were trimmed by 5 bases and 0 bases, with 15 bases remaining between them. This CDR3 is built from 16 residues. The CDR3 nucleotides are TGTGCCAGCAGTCCCCGACAGAAGAATAGCAATCAGCCCCAGCATTTT. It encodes CASSPRQKNSNQPQHF.

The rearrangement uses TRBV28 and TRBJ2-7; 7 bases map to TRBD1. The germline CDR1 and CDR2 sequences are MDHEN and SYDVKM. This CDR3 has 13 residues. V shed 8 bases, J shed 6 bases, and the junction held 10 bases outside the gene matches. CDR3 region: CASALGGQPEQYF. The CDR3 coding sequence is TGTGCCAGCGCCCTAGGGGGACAGCCCGAGCAGTACTTC. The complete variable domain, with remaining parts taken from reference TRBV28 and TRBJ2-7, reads DVKVTQSSRYLVKRTGEKVFLECVQDMDHENMFWYRQDPGLGLRLIYFSYDVKMKEKGDIPEGYSVSREKKERFSLILESASTNQTSMYLCASALGGQPEQYFGPGTRLTVT.

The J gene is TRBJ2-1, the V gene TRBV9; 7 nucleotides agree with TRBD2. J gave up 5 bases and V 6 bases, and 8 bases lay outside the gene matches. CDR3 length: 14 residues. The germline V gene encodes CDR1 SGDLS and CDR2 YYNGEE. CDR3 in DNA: TGTGCCAGCACCCCTCAAACTAGCGACAATGAGCAGTTCTTC. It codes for CASTPQTSDNEQFF.

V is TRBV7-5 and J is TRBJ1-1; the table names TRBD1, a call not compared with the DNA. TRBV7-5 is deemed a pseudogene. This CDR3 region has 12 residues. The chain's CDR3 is CARSSGHFEAFF. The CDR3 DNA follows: TGTGCCAGAAGCTCGGGACATTTCGAAGCTTTCTTT.

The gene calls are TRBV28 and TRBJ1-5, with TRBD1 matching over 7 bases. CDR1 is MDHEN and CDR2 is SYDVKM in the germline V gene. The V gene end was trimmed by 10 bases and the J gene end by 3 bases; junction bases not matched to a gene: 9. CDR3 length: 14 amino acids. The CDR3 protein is CATLRQGYNQPQHF. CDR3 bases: TGTGCCACCCTCAGACAGGGATACAATCAGCCCCAGCATTTT.

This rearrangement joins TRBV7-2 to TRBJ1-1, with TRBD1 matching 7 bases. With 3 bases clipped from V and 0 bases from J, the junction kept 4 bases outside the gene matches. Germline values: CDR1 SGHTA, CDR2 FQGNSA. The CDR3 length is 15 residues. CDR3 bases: TGTGCCAGCAGCTTGCAGACAGGGTTGAACACTGAAGCTTTCTTT. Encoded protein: CASSLQTGLNTEAFF.

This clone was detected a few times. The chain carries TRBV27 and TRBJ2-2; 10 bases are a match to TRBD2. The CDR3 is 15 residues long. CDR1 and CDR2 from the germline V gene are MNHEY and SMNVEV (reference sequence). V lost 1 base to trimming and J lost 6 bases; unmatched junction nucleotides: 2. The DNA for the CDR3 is TGTGCCAGCAGTTTATACAGCGGGGGGGCCGGGGAGCTGTTTTTT. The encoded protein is CASSLYSGGAGELFF.